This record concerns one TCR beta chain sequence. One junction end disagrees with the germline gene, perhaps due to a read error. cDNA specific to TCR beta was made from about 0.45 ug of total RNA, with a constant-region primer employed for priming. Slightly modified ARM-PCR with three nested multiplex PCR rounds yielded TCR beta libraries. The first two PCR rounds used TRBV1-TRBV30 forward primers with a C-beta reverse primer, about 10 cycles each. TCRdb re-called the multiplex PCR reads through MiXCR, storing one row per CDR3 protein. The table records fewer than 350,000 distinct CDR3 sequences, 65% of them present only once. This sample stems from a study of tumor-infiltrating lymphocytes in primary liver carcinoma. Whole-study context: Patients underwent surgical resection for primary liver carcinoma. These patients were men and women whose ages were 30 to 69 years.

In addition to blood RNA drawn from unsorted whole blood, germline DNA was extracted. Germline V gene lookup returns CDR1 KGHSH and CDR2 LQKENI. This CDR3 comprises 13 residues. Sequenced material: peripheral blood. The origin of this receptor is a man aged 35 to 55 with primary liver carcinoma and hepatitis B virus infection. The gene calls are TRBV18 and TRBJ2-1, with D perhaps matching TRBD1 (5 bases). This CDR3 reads CASSGDSHNVQFF. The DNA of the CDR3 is TGTGCGAGCTCAGGAGACAGCCACAATGTGCAGTTCTTC.